The 4 T cell receptor beta chains below all came from one sample that was sequenced in a study of T cell responses to AZD1222 COVID-19 vaccine. The assay was immunoSEQ multiplex PCR, and TCRdb's table has in-frame clones only and misses some. The table has about 120,000 clones, 84% seen once. Specimen: peripheral blood, collected 28 days after the second AZD1222 dose. These receptors came from an adult who received the AZD1222 COVID-19 vaccine.

The chain couples TRBV19 to TRBJ1-2; D is possibly TRBD1 (6 bases). V shed 9 bases and J shed 4 bases, with 27 bases lying between them. The CDR3 is 17 residues long. CDR1 LNHDA and CDR2 SQIVND come from the germline V gene (reference sequence). The CDR3 protein is CASHRRARGGEGYGYTF. CDR3 in DNA: TGTGCCAGCCACAGGAGAGCCCGGGGGGGCGAGGGCTATGGCTACACCTTC.

V gene TRBV9 combines with J gene TRBJ1-6; D unclear. CDR1 is SGDLS, CDR2 YYNGEE, per germline. The length of the CDR3 is 16 residues. Trimming cost V 2 bases and J 6 bases, with 15 bases left between them. CDR3 nucleotides: TGTGCCAGCAGCGTGGGCAGTCATAACTCTAATTCACCCCTCCACTTT. Its translation is CASSVGSHNSNSPLHF.

The chain combines TRBV27 with TRBJ1-6, with 10 positions matching TRBD1. The CDR3 is made up of 15 amino acids. CDR1 MNHEY and CDR2 SMNVEV come from the germline V gene (reference sequence). The trim removed 5 bases at V and 6 bases at J, leaving 4 bases unmatched. The CDR3 DNA reads as TGTGCCAGCAGTCCTGGGACAGGGGTTAATTCACCCCTCCACTTT. It is translated as CASSPGTGVNSPLHF.

The chain links TRBV7-2 to TRBJ1-3; D is possibly TRBD1 (5 bases). V was pared by 0 bases and J by 2 bases, with 11 bases between. The CDR3 extends over 16 amino acids. Germline CDR1 is SGHTA and CDR2 is FQGNSA. For the CDR3, the DNA is TGTGCCAGCAGCTTAGCGCAGGGAGGAGCTGGAAACACCATATATTTT. This translates into CASSLAQGGAGNTIYF.